This T cell receptor beta chain was sequenced during a study of vaccination and CD4 T cells after COVID-19 (dated by TCRdb to between 2020 and 2023). About the investigation overall: The convalescent cohort included six males and four females, with two Hispanic individuals, seven Caucasians, two Asians and one multiracial person. Participants received two doses of either the Pfizer-BioNTech BNT162b2 vaccine (n=8) or the Moderna mRNA-1273 vaccine (n=2). Post-COVID blood samples from convalescent patients were collected a median of around 110 days after diagnosis, with a range of roughly 30 to 170 days. The time from the second vaccine dose to post-vaccine blood sampling had a median of around 72 days and ranged from about 12 to 241 days. The cultures were stimulated with overlapping spike peptide pools from SARS-CoV-2 and from the common cold coronaviruses HCoV-NL63, HCoV-OC43 and HCoV-229E. As controls, cultures received a CEFX viral epitope pool (the positive control), an HIV-1 Nef peptide pool (the negative control), or no peptide at all. The spike-specific CD4+ TCR repertoire was compared before and after mRNA vaccination in over nine COVID-19 convalescent patients and a handful of infection-naive healthy vaccine recipients. Memory CD4+ T cell crossreactivity between SARS-CoV-2 and common cold coronavirus spike proteins was assessed at the TCR clonotype level in an earlier paper using these donors. General conclusions and limits of the study: The median number of SARS-CoV-2-reactive clonotypes rose from fewer than 25 after infection to 38 after vaccination, but the change was not significant. Of the vaccine-specific clones found in convalescent patients, nearly all (304 of 307) were mono-reactive for SARS-CoV-2 spike instead of being cross-reactive with common cold coronaviruses. Relatively few convalescent patients were included in the study, and early timepoints after natural infection were not analyzed. In convalescent patients, a median approximately 83% of post-vaccine SARS-CoV-2-reactive clones were detected only after vaccination, suggesting vaccine-specific priming.

Note on this clonotype: Its antigen is unknown. Qualities for individual bases were not recorded, and no much larger clone is one base off.

The germline V gene (reference sequence) sets CDR1 to MNHEY and CDR2 to SMNVEV. V drops 1 base and J drops 6 bases, leaving 13 bases in between. The CDR3 covers 15 residues, taking in both the cysteine and the phenylalanine. Of all the DNA, just the CDR3 is kept, 45 bases in frame from base 1. Libraries came from PCR. TCR sequencing of DNA from cultured CD4+ T cells used the Oncomine TCR Beta short-read assay at the Johns Hopkins FTIC core. Genomic DNA was extracted from the cultured CD4+ T cells with the QIAamp micro DNA kit. The Oncomine TCR Beta libraries from cultured CD4+ T cells were pooled using unique dual indexes and then sequenced on an Illumina iSeq 100. As for the original processing: Non-productive sequences were removed, and CDR3s not starting with C, not ending with F or W, or shorter than 7 amino acids were discarded. Antigen-specific clonotypes were identified with the MANAFEST web application by comparing peptide-stimulated wells with reference and other culture wells. To be called positive, a clone needed an FDR below 0.05, an odds ratio above 5, and a productive frequency above 0.1% in at least two of three replicate wells. A clonotype counted as cross-reactive if it showed significant expansion both in the SARS-CoV-2 spike wells and in at least one common cold coronavirus spike condition. Using R version 3.6.1, CDR3 homology was evaluated through Levenshtein distances (stringdist) along with unrooted phylogenetic trees (ape). TCRdb ran its own pipeline on the public reads, namely fastp trimming at Q25 and MiXCR clone calling, and kept in-frame beta chains. Every CDR3 protein is listed once, alongside the most common genes and DNA of its rows. The authors' filters were not applied to this entry. The sample records about 2,300 distinct CDR3 sequences, about a fifth of which are singletons. The ten most abundant clones make up 50% of the sample.

The intended sense of this specimen's treatment or condition label: approximately 11-day PBMC culture with coronavirus spike peptide pools or control peptides (ViraFEST assay). CD4+ T cells from unexposed donors were collected before the COVID-19 pandemic (2011-2018). The study used the ViraFEST assay, which expanded antigen-specific T cells with peptide pools and then identified expanded clonotypes by TCR sequencing. Each well held fewer than 2.5 million PBMCs cultured with approximately 9.2 ug/ml peptide pools in IMDM containing roughly 5% human AB serum and 9 to 10 IU/ml IL-2. Half of the culture medium was replaced with fresh IL-2-containing medium on days 3 and 7. After ten to eleven days of culture, CD4+ T cells were isolated by negative selection using the EasySep CD4+ T cell isolation kit. As far as cell numbers permitted, CD4+ T cells from unexposed donors were tested for reactivity against SARS-CoV-2 S and N as well as four spike pools from common cold coronaviruses. PBMCs were separated from whole blood using Ficoll-Paque Plus gradient centrifugation and then either used fresh or cryopreserved at -140C. Each culture condition was generally run in triplicate wells. The leukapheresis product used for the unexposed donors was purchased from a commercial source.

The TCR originated in a human donor in good health. The chain is assembled from TRBV27 and TRBJ2-1; TRBD1 is a possible D gene, resting on 5 matching bases. Sequencing used CD4+ T cells from blood, cultured in vitro. The DNA sequence reads TGTGCCAGCAGTTTATTGGGGCAGATAGTCAATGAGCAGTTCTTC. Translated, it gives CASSLLGQIVNEQFF.